The T cell receptor beta chain under discussion was sequenced for a study of shared clonotypes between healthy human individuals. Of note for this clone: Its cognate antigen is unknown.

Running of the assay took place at deep level. Using immunoSEQ multiplex PCR, the repertoire was profiled, and TCRdb retains in-frame clones only, with some absent. The sample contains about 1.5 million clones, 95% to 99% of which appear only once. General study points: Clonotypes which were not shared had lower generation probabilities than clonotypes that all four donors shared.

CDR1 is ENHRY and CDR2 is SYGVKD in the germline V gene. This CDR3 spans 15 amino acids. Trimming took 6 bases from V and 6 from J; bases not matched to a gene: 9. Sequenced material: naive CD4+ T cells sorted from blood. Indicated subset: CD45RA+ positively selected. The chain has TRBV10-3 and TRBJ2-3; 10 bases match TRBD1. This sequence originates from a man aged 25 to 40 in good health. The CDR3 coding sequence is TGTGCCATCAGAGAGGGACAGGGGTATGAGGATACGCAGTATTTT. Translation: CAIREGQGYEDTQYF.